One T cell receptor (beta chain) is described in this entry. The entry originates in a study of shared clonotypes between healthy human individuals. The method was immunoSEQ multiplex PCR; TCRdb's version includes in-frame clones alone and lacks a portion of them. Of nearly 600,000 clones listed, less than 97% are singletons. Naive CD8 cells, CD45RO-negative and positively selected for CCR7, excluded terminally differentiated effector memory CD45RA+ cells. The source is a woman aged 25 to 39 in good health. The sample taken for sequencing was naive CD8+ T cells sorted from blood.

The CDR3 DNA reads as TGTGCCAGCAAGAGGGGGACAAACACGAACACCGGGGAGCTGTTTTTT. Translation gives CASKRGTNTNTGELFF. This rearrangement joins TRBV27 to TRBJ2-2; perhaps TRBD1 as D (6 bases). The germline gives CDR1 MNHEY, CDR2 SMNVEV (reference sequence). V lost 7 bases and J 0 bases, leaving 15 bases between the germline ends. CDR3 length equals 16 residues.